This T cell receptor beta chain was found in a study of blood T cell repertoires in COVID-19 (dated by TCRdb to the early 2020s). About the investigation overall: Samples from collaborators originated in the United States, Italy and Spain and spanned both the acute and convalescent phases of COVID-19. The material from the prospective study consisted of cDNA or gDNA derived from T cells, B-cell-depleted T cells, or PBMCs. The dataset comprised deeply sampled blood TCRbeta repertoires from subjects exposed to, actively infected with, or recovered from COVID-19. The repertoires were released in a freely available public database meant as a resource for research on the immune response to SARS-CoV-2. Samples were obtained from the ongoing ImmuneRACE study (first 160 participants) and from about 1,300 subjects provided by 6 global collaborators. A de-identified subject ID, COVID-19 status, age in years and sex were almost always included in the sample metadata. Where available, HLA class I and class II types were taken from metadata supplied by the sample provider and were not determined by assay-based typing. Beyond this particular receptor, the publication reports: Clinical and demographic metadata were provided uncurated, with the amount varying by source and participant.

CDR1 and CDR2 were assigned from the germline V gene as MNHEY and SVGAGI. The CDR3 has 15 amino acids, counting the end cysteine and phenylalanine. Only the CDR3 portion is preserved as DNA: 45 bases, with reading frame beginning at the first base. V trim: 5 bases; J trim: 3 bases; unmatched bases: 8. TCRbeta CDR3 regions were amplified from genomic DNA using the immunoSEQ Assay, a bias-controlled multiplex PCR. As for the authors' bioinformatics: Within the assay, amplification of reference gene primers was used to estimate how many nucleated cells each sample contained. Sequence reads were collapsed and filtered to measure the absolute abundance of every unique TCRbeta CDR3 rearrangement. Productive Simpson clonality was computed per sample as the square root of Simpson's diversity index over productive rearrangements. TCRdb's version of the immuneACCESS table is confined to in-frame rearrangements and falls short of the full clone set. An unresolved V gene accounts for under half of the shortfall where checked; the remainder is of unknown origin. That table furnishes V, J and clone size, whereas the DNA furnished D and trimming. Present in this sample are 200,000 to 300,000 clones, 84% of which were seen just once. Over 2% of the sample is taken by the ten largest.

Concerning this clone itself: The antigen this receptor binds is unknown. Within one base of it there is no much larger clone, and no base qualities were kept.

Samples from volunteer blood donors who had recovered from COVID-19 were contributed by a second Seattle source. The collaborating institutions used their own protocols to collect whole blood in K2EDTA tubes. Collaborator samples were shipped for TCRbeta analysis as frozen whole blood, isolated PBMCs, or DNA extracted from either sample type. The chain is assembled from TRBV6-5 and TRBJ2-7; 9 central nucleotides agree with TRBD1. The TCR sequence derives from a man aged 35 to 55 who had recovered from COVID-19. The sequenced material came from peripheral blood. CDR3 protein: CASSPYRGPNYEQYF. The nucleotide sequence reads TGTGCCAGCAGTCCCTACAGGGGGCCGAACTACGAGCAGTACTTC.